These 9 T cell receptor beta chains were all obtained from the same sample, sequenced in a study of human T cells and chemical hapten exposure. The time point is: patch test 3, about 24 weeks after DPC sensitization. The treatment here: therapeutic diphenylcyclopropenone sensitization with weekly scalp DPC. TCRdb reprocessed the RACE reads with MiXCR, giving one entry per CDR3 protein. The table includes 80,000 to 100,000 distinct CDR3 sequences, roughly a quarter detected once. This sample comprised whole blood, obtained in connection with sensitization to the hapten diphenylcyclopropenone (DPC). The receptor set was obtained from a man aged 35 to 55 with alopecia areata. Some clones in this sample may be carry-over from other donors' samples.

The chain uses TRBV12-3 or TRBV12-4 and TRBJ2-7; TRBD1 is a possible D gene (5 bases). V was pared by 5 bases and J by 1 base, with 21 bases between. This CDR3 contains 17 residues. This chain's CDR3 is CASSDWGRAGPSYEQYF. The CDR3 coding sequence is TGTGCCAGCAGTGACTGGGGTAGAGCAGGGCCTTCCTACGAGCAGTACTTC.

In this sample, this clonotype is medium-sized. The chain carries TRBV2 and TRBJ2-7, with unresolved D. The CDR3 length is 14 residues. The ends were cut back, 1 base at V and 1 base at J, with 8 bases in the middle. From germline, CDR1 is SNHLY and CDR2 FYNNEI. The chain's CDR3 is CASSEVRGSYEQYF. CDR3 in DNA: TGTGCCAGCAGTGAAGTTCGTGGGTCCTACGAGCAGTACTTC.

The CDR3 sequence is CASSPGQGRETQYF. CDR3 DNA sequence: TGTGCCAGCAGCCCGGGACAGGGGAGGGAGACCCAGTACTTC. The chain employs TRBV5-4 and TRBJ2-5; 10 bases fit TRBD1. The CDR3 length is 14 residues. CDR1 is SGHNT, CDR2 YYREEE, per germline (reference sequence). Germline trimming cut 4 bases from V and 5 bases from J; bases unmatched to any gene: 5. Full variable domain (missing parts from reference TRBV5-4 and TRBJ2-5): ETGVTQSPTHLIKTRGQQVTLRCSSQSGHNTVSWYQQALGQGPQFIFQYYREEENGRGNFPPRFSGLQFPNYSSELNVNALELDDSALYLCASSPGQGRETQYFGPGTRLLVL.

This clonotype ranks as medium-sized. The CDR3 sequence: CASNQYDEQFF. The DNA of the CDR3 is TGTGCCAGCAACCAATACGATGAGCAGTTCTTC. The chain combines TRBV6-2 or TRBV6-3 with TRBJ2-1; unclear D gene. In germline, CDR1 is MNHEY, CDR2 SVGEGT. The V and J ends lost 7 bases and 8 bases respectively, with 9 bases between them. The CDR3 has 11 amino acids.

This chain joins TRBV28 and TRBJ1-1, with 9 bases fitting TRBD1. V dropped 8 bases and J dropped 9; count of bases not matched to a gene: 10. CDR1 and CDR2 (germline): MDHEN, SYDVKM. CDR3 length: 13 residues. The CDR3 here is CASGGQGSLKAFF. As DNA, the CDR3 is TGTGCCAGCGGAGGACAGGGGTCCCTGAAAGCTTTCTTT.

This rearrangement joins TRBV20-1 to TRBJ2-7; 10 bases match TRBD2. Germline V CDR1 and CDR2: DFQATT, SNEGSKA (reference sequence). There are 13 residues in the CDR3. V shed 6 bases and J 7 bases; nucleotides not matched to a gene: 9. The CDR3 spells CSAPSGRGWEQYF. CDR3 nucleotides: TGCAGTGCACCAAGCGGGAGGGGCTGGGAGCAGTACTTC.

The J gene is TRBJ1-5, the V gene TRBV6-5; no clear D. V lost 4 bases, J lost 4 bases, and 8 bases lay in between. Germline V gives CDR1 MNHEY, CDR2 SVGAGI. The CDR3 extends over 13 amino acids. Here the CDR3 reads CASSSGRNQPQHF. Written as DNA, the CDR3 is TGTGCCAGCAGTTCCGGACGGAATCAGCCCCAGCATTTT.

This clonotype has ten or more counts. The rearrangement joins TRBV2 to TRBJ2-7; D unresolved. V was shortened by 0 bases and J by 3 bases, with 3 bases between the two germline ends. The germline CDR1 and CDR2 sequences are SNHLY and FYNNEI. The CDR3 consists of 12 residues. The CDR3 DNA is TGTGCCAGCAGTGAAGCGGACTACGAGCAGTACTTC. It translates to CASSEADYEQYF.

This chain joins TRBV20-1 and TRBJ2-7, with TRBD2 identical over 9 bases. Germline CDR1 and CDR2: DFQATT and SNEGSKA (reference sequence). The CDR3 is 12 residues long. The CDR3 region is CRVAGVTYEQYF. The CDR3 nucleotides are TGCAGGGTAGCGGGAGTAACCTACGAGCAGTACTTC.